Shown below are 23 T cell receptor beta chains from a single sample sequenced in a study of beta chain features in type 1 diabetes (dated by TCRdb to between 2017 and 2018). Library construction relied on the immunoSEQ multiplex PCR assay. The High Capacity cDNA Reverse Transcription Kit was used to reverse transcribe all of the isolated RNA, meaning that expressed TCRB transcripts were what got sequenced. Not all clones reach the TCRdb copy of this immuneACCESS table, which keeps in-frame sequences only. Checked studies attribute under half of the gap to unresolved V genes and leave the rest unexplained. The sample records 130,000 to 150,000 clones, roughly a tenth of which are singletons. The ten most abundant clones make up about 0.61% of the sample. The specimen sequenced was central memory CD4+ T cells from blood. The receptor set was obtained from a man aged 18-30 years in good health.

The chain recombines TRBV10-3 with TRBJ1-6; 7 bases map to TRBD1. The CDR3 has 13 residues. Germline CDR1 reads ENHRY; CDR2 reads SYGVKD. The trim removed 8 bases at V and 4 bases at J, leaving 2 bases unmatched. CDR3 DNA sequence: TGTGCCATCCAGGACAGGTATAATTCACCCCTCCACTTT. This encodes CAIQDRYNSPLHF.

This clone appeared a few times. The rearrangement uses TRBV7-6 and TRBJ2-5; no clear D. Trimming shortened V by 1 base and J by 1 base, and 7 bases separated the two germline ends. This CDR3 contains 14 residues. Germline loops: CDR1 SGHVS, CDR2 FNYEAQ. CDR3 nucleotides: TGTGCCAGCAGCTTAGTTCCGGTCCAAGAGACCCAGTACTTC. It encodes CASSLVPVQETQYF.

This clone has more than one count but fewer than ten. The CDR3 here is CASSQELAGGDTQYF. The CDR3, as DNA: TGTGCCAGCAGCCAAGAACTAGCGGGGGGAGATACGCAGTATTTT. The chain uses TRBV14 and TRBJ2-3; TRBD2 matches at 12 bases. V gave up 0 bases and J gave up 5 bases; unmatched junction bases: 0. The germline gives CDR1 SGHDN, CDR2 FVKESK. The CDR3 runs to 15 residues.

This rearrangement joins TRBV5-1 to TRBJ1-2; a weak D match, TRBD1 (6 bases). Germline loops: CDR1 SGHRS, CDR2 YFSETQ. CDR3 length: 16 amino acids. V was shortened by 0 bases and J by 0 bases, with 12 bases between the two germline ends. The CDR3 DNA follows: TGCGCCAGCAGCTTGGTGACAGGACAGTCTAACTATGGCTACACCTTC. Translation: CASSLVTGQSNYGYTF.

The chain recombines TRBV7-3 with TRBJ1-6, with TRBD1 matching over 7 bases. The CDR3 is 17 residues long. Per germline, CDR1 SGHTA and CDR2 FQGTGA. The trim removed 2 bases at V and 5 bases at J, leaving 9 bases unmatched. As DNA, the CDR3 is TGTGCCAGCAGCTTATCCCACAGGGGCGGGGATAATTCACCCCTCCACTTT. This sequence encodes CASSLSHRGGDNSPLHF.

In its sample, this clone was seen many times. The CDR3, as DNA: TGTGCCAGCAGTCTCCAGGGGGATTTCGAGACCCAGTACTTC. This encodes CASSLQGDFETQYF. V usage is TRBV6-5 and J usage is TRBJ2-5; 7 positions agree with TRBD1. V dropped 5 bases and J dropped 5; count of bases not matched to a gene: 8. This CDR3 has 14 amino acids. Germline CDR1 MNHEY, CDR2 SVGAGI.

V gene TRBV18 combines with J gene TRBJ2-3; a possible D gene is TRBD1 (5 bases). The CDR3 runs 14 residues. Germline CDR1 reads KGHSH; CDR2 reads LQKENI. V was cut by 2 bases and J by 9 bases, with 15 bases left in between. The CDR3 reads CASSPGDHQGTQYF. Written as DNA, the CDR3 is TGTGCCAGCTCACCAGGGGATCACCAGGGCACGCAGTATTTT.

A few counts support this clone. This sequence joins TRBV2 and TRBJ2-5; 9 nucleotides match TRBD2. Trimming cost V 7 bases and J 4 bases; bases outside gene matches: 7. The CDR3 loop spans 14 amino acids. Germline assignment: CDR1 SNHLY and CDR2 FYNNEI. The CDR3 is CASIRGTSRETQYF. The DNA of the CDR3 is TGTGCCAGCATCCGAGGGACTAGCAGAGAGACCCAGTACTTC.

The chain links TRBV19 to TRBJ2-1, with 10 nucleotides matching TRBD2. This CDR3 contains 16 residues. CDR1 and CDR2 (germline): LNHDA, SQIVND (reference sequence). The ends lost 6 bases at V and 7 bases at J; junction bases unmatched: 12. CDR3 DNA sequence: TGTGCCAGTAGCTTCGGAATAGGAGCGGGGGGGAATGAGCAGTTCTTC. The encoded protein is CASSFGIGAGGNEQFF.

This clone was seen a handful of times. This chain uses TRBV7-9 with TRBJ2-1; possible D gene TRBD1, 6 bases. Germline V gene lookup returns CDR1 SEHNR and CDR2 FQNEAQ (reference sequence). The V end was cut by 3 bases, the J end by 5 bases, with 14 bases between. This CDR3 region has 15 residues. This CDR3 is CASSFTGTRHNEQFF. The CDR3, as DNA: TGTGCCAGCAGCTTTACCGGGACAAGACACAATGAGCAGTTCTTC.

This clone was counted at least ten times. The chain employs TRBV28 and TRBJ2-7; maybe TRBD1 (6 bases). The CDR3 sequence is 12 residues long. V was trimmed by 7 bases and J by 3 bases, leaving 10 bases between them. Looked up from germline, CDR1 is MDHEN and CDR2 is SYDVKM. CDR3 DNA: TGTGCCAGCACCGCCAGGGGCTACGAGCAGTACTTC. This sequence encodes CASTARGYEQYF.

This clone was recorded a few times. The chain uses TRBV30 and TRBJ1-5, with D tentatively TRBD1 (5 bases). V dropped 0 bases and J dropped 7 bases, with 10 bases sitting between them. Germline CDR1 and CDR2: GTSNPN and SVGIG (reference sequence). The CDR3 totals 13 residues. CDR3 loop: CAWSVRGRQPQHF. The CDR3 nucleotides are TGTGCCTGGAGTGTACGGGGGAGGCAGCCCCAGCATTTT. Full variable domain (outside the CDR3, taken from reference TRBV30 and TRBJ1-5): SQTIHQWPATLVQPVGSPLSLECTVEGTSNPNLYWYRQAAGRGLQLLFYSVGIGQISSEVPQNLSASRPQDRQFILSSKKLLLSDSGFYLCAWSVRGRQPQHFGDGTRLSIL.

This clone showed up just a few times. The rearrangement joins TRBV11-2 to TRBJ2-3; 9 bases agree with TRBD1. CDR1 is SGHAT and CDR2 is FQNNGV in the germline V gene. The CDR3 is 18 residues long. Losses at the gene ends were 6 bases for V and 4 bases for J; bases not matched to a gene: 17. In nucleotides, the CDR3 is TGTGCCAGCAGGCGTTTGGGCGGAGGACAGGGGTACGCAGATACGCAGTATTTT. It encodes CASRRLGGGQGYADTQYF.

This clone was observed a few times. V is TRBV11-2 and J is TRBJ2-7; 8 bases line up with TRBD2. The ends lost 5 bases at V and 0 bases at J; junction bases unmatched: 6. The CDR3 length is 15 residues. From germline, CDR1 is SGHAT and CDR2 FQNNGV. As DNA, the CDR3 is TGTGCCAGCAGCATGCCCGGGACTAGCTCCTACGAGCAGTACTTC. This encodes CASSMPGTSSYEQYF.

This rearrangement joins TRBV6-6 to TRBJ2-5; 11 nucleotides match TRBD1. The DNA end favors TRBJ2-7, so the J call may be wrong. Germline lookup yields CDR1 MNHNY and CDR2 SVGAGI (reference sequence). The CDR3 consists of 15 residues. The CDR3 is CASSAPGQGDYEQYF. In DNA, the CDR3 is TGTGCCAGCAGTGCCCCGGGACAGGGGGACTACGAGCAGTACTTC.

This rearrangement joins TRBV19 to TRBJ2-3, with D maybe TRBD1 (6 bases). V lost 4 bases and J lost 2, with 10 bases in between. CDR1 and CDR2 (germline): LNHDA, SQIVND (reference sequence). This CDR3 contains 14 residues. The CDR3 protein is CASSTGVVTDTQYF. In DNA, the CDR3 is TGTGCCAGTAGTACAGGGGTAGTCACAGATACGCAGTATTTT.

The rearrangement uses TRBV19 and TRBJ2-7, with 10 bases fitting TRBD2. Unmatched junction bases numbered 11, after V lost 5 bases and J lost 4 bases. Per germline, CDR1 LNHDA and CDR2 SQIVND (reference sequence). The CDR3 extends over 16 amino acids. This CDR3 is CASSESIAGGGYEQYF. CDR3 bases: TGTGCCAGTAGTGAATCGATAGCGGGGGGAGGTTACGAGCAGTACTTC.

A few counts support this clone. This chain uses TRBV6-1 with TRBJ1-2; D uncertain. Trimming shortened V by 0 bases and J by 5 bases, and 7 bases separated the two germline ends. This CDR3 is 13 amino acids long. The germline gives CDR1 MNHNS, CDR2 SASEGT. The CDR3 nucleotides read TGTGCCAGCAGTGAAGCGCGACATTATGGCTACACCTTC. Its protein product is CASSEARHYGYTF.

There are a few counts of this clone. The chain links TRBV5-1 to TRBJ1-5, with 8 bases identical to TRBD1. The CDR3 consists of 15 residues. The germline V gene encodes CDR1 SGHRS and CDR2 YFSETQ. The trim removed 6 bases at V and 1 base at J, leaving 6 bases unmatched. CDR3 amino acids: CASKPGGGSNQPQHF. The CDR3 bases are TGCGCCAGCAAGCCAGGGGGCGGGAGCAATCAGCCCCAGCATTTT.

In this sample, this clone turned up many times. This chain links TRBV5-1 with TRBJ2-2, with 7 bases identical to TRBD1. The CDR3 runs 15 residues. V shed 3 bases and J 3 bases; nucleotides not matched to a gene: 5. The V gene's germline CDR1 is SGHRS and CDR2 YFSETQ. The CDR3 spells CASSSPQGDTGELFF. CDR3 sequence (DNA): TGCGCCAGCAGCTCCCCTCAGGGGGACACCGGGGAGCTGTTTTTT.

There are a few counts of this clone. The chain is built from TRBV6-6 and TRBJ2-7, with 8 bases that match TRBD1. The germline V gene has CDR1 MNHNY and CDR2 SVGAGI (reference sequence). The V segment lost 2 bases and the J segment 0 bases; nucleotides outside the gene matches: 3. The CDR3 consists of 15 residues. The CDR3, as DNA: TGTGCCAGCAGTTACGGGGACAGGAGCTCCTACGAGCAGTACTTC. This encodes CASSYGDRSSYEQYF.

This clone was observed a few times. The CDR3 bases are TGTGCCAGCAGCTTATCACCGGGAAGCCAAGAGACCCAGTACTTC. Its protein product is CASSLSPGSQETQYF. The J gene is TRBJ2-7, the V gene TRBV11-2; tentative D call: TRBD2 (5 bases). The J call may be mistaken, given a closer DNA end match to TRBJ2-5. Germline CDR1 reads SGHAT; CDR2 reads FQNNGV. CDR3 length: 15 amino acids.

As DNA, the CDR3 is TGTGCCAGCAGCGACGGTGACAGGGGATCTCAAGAGACCCAGTACTTC. Translation gives CASSDGDRGSQETQYF. The chain joins TRBV5-5 to TRBJ2-5, with TRBD1 identical over 8 bases. Unmatched junction bases numbered 10, after V lost 4 bases and J lost 2 bases. CDR1 and CDR2 (germline): SGHKS, YYEKEE (reference sequence). The CDR3 runs 16 residues. The entire variable domain, with the rest obtained from reference TRBV5-5 and TRBJ2-5, is as follows: DAGVTQSPTHLIKTRGQQVTLRCSPISGHKSVSWYQQVLGQGPQFIFQYYEKEERGRGNFPDRFSARQFPNYSSELNVNALLLGDSALYLCASSDGDRGSQETQYFGPGTRLLVL.